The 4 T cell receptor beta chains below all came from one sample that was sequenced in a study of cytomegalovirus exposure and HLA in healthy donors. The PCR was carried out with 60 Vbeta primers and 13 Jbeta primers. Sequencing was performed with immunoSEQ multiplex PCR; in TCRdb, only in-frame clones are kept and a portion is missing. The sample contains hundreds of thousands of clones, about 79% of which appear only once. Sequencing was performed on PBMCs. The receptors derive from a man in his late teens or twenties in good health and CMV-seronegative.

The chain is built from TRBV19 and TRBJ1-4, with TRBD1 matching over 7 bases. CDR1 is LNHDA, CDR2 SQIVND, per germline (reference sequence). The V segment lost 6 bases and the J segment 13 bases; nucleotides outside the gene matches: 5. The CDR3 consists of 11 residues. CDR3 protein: CASRDRDRLFF. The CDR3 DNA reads TGTGCCAGTAGAGACAGGGATCGACTGTTTTTT.

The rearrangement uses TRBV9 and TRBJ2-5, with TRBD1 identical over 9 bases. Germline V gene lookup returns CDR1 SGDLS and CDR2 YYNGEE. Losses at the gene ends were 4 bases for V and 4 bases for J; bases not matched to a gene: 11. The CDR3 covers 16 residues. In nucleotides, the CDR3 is TGTGCCAGCAGCCAACCCGGGACAGGGCTGGGAGAGACCCAGTACTTC. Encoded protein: CASSQPGTGLGETQYF.

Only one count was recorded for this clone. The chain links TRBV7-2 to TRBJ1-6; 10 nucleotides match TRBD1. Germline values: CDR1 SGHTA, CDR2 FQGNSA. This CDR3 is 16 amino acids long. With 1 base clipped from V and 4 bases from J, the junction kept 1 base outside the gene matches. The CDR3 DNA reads TGTGCCAGCAGCTTAGGGACAGGGGGGTATAATTCACCCCTCCACTTT. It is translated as CASSLGTGGYNSPLHF.

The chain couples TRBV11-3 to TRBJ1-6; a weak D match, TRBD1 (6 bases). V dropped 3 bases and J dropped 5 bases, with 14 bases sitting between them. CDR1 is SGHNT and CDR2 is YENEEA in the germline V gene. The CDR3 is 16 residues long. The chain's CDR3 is CASSFDLTGNNSPLHF. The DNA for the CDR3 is TGTGCCAGCAGCTTCGACTTAACAGGGAATAATTCACCCCTCCACTTT.